This entry describes one T cell receptor (beta chain). What antigen it recognizes has not been identified. Nothing much larger sits one base from this clone, and base qualities are not available. The sample is drawn from a study of T cells after yellow fever vaccination (dated by TCRdb to about 2019). Broadly, across the study: The SMART-Seq v4 Ultra Low Input RNA kit was used to prepare libraries from fractions with low cell numbers. Bulk TCR alpha and beta repertoires were sequenced longitudinally to track T-cell clones before and after primary and booster YFV17D yellow fever vaccination. Blood samples were taken at several timepoints before and after primary and secondary immunization, and bulk PBMC replicates and cell subsets were isolated. The cohort comprised two healthy male donors, one aged 18 to 29 and one aged 30 to 40 years. General conclusions and limits of the study: FACS-sorted repertoires could contain abundant contaminating clonotypes from the bulk population, so computational filtering was required. The secondary T-cell response was found to be weaker but faster than the primary response, with a peak reached on day 5 rather than on day 15. Because the study included only two donors, the extent to which the findings can be generalized is limited. Most clones expanded after primary vaccination were re-detected after the booster (almost 98% of CD4 and roughly 85% of CD8), suggesting broad memory maintenance. A small share of clonotypes occurred in both CD4 and CD8 compartments, likely arising from convergent recombination.

The reads were generated on an Illumina NovaSeq 6000. TCR cDNA was made using 5'RACE template switching, a step that added a universal primer site and unique molecular identifiers. Priming of cDNA synthesis was performed from both the TCR alpha and TCR beta constant segments. Library amplification used two PCR steps, and the second PCR step added sample barcodes and sequencing adapters. Sequencing of libraries was performed on Illumina HiSeq 2500 (2x100 bp) or NovaSeq (2x150 bp). Per the authors' processing: Reads were demultiplexed and collapsed into UMI consensus sequences with MIGEC, and V(D)J alignment was performed with MiXCR. Clonotypes responding to the vaccine were identified with edgeR on replicate PBMC samples, with the criteria of FDR below 0.01 and a log2 fold change above 5 up to day 15. CD4 or CD8 identity was assigned to each bulk clonotype according to whether the clonotype was present at higher abundance in the sequenced CD4 repertoire or the sequenced CD8 repertoire. TCRdb reprocessing: public reads trimmed at Q25 with fastp, clones called with MiXCR, in-frame beta chains kept. Every CDR3 protein is listed once, alongside the most common genes and DNA of its rows. In this record, the V and J calls reflect TCRdb's handling and not the investigators' own analysis. The sample table shows hundreds of thousands of distinct CDR3 sequences, and around 12% are seen once. Of the sample, approximately 3.4% is held by the ten largest clones.

In the paper's terms, the treatment or condition label means: live attenuated yellow fever vaccine strain. A standard Ficoll-Paque protocol was used to isolate PBMCs from peripheral blood. Dynabeads CD4 and CD8 positive selection kits were used to isolate the CD4 and CD8 T-cell fractions. TriZol was used to extract RNA from bulk PBMCs, from CD4 and CD8 fractions, and from dextramer-positive and dextramer-negative fractions. The clonotype comes from a man aged 18 to 30 who received the YFV17D yellow fever vaccine. This sample comprised CD4+ T cells sorted from PBMCs, obtained 15 days after the yellow fever booster vaccination.

CDR3 reads: CASSQEGNRGYEQYF. The nucleotide sequence is given as TGTGCCAGCAGCCAAGAGGGGAACCGCGGGTACGAGCAGTACTTC. The sequence links TRBV4-2 to TRBJ2-7, with TRBD2 perhaps the D gene, on 5 matching bases. The CDR3, cysteine through phenylalanine, is 15 amino acids long. The DNA shown is the 45-base CDR3, in frame from base 1. V loses 0 bases, J loses 4 bases, and the germline ends lie 13 bases apart. The germline V gene yields LGHNA for CDR1 and YNFKEQ for CDR2.